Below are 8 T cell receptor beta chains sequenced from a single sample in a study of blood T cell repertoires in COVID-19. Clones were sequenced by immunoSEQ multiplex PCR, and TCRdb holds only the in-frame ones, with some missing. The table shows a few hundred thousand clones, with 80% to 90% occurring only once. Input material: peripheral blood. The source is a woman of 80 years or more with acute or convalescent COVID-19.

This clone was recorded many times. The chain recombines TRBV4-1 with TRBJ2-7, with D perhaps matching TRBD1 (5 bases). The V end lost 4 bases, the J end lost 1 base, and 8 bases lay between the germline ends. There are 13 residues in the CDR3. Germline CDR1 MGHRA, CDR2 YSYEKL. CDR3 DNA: TGCGCCAGCAGCCCCCCAGGGTCCTACGAGCAGTACTTC. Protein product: CASSPPGSYEQYF.

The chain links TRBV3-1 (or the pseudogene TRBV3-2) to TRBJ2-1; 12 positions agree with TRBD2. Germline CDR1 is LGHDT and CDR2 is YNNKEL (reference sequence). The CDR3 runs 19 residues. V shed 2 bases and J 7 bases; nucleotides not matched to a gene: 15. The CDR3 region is CASSQRQLAGGRGGNEQFF. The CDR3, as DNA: TGTGCCAGCAGCCAAAGACAACTAGCGGGAGGCCGGGGGGGGAATGAGCAGTTCTTC.

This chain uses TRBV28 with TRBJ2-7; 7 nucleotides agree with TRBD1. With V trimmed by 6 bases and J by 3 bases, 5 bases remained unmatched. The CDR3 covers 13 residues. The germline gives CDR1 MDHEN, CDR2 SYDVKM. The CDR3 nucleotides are TGTGCCAGCAGACGACAGGGAATCTACGAGCAGTACTTC. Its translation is CASRRQGIYEQYF.

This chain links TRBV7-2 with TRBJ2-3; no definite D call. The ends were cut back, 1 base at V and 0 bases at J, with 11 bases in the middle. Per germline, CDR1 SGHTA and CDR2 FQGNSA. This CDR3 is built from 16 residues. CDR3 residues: CASSLVTGASTDTQYF. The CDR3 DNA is TGTGCCAGCAGCTTAGTTACTGGAGCTAGCACAGATACGCAGTATTTT. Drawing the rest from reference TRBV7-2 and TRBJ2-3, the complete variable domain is GAGVSQSPSNKVTEKGKDVELRCDPISGHTALYWYRQSLGQGLEFLIYFQGNSAPDKSGLPSDRFSAERTGGSVSTLTIQRTQQEDSAVYLCASSLVTGASTDTQYFGPGTRLTVL.

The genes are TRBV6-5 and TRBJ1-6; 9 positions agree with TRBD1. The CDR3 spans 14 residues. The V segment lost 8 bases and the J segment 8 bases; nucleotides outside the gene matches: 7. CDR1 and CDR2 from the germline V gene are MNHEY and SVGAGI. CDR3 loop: CASVDRGKDSPLHF. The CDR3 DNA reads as TGTGCCAGCGTGGACAGGGGAAAAGATTCACCCCTCCACTTT.

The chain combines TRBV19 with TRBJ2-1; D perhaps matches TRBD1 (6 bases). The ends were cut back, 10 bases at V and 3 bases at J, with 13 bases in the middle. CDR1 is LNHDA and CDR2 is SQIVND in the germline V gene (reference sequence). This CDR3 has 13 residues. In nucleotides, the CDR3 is TGTGCCACCAGCAGGGGAAACTACAATGAGCAGTTCTTC. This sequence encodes CATSRGNYNEQFF.

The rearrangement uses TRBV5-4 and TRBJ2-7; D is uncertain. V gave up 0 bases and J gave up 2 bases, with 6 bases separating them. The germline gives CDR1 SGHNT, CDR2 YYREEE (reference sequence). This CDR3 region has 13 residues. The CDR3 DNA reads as TGTGCCAGCAGCTTGGGCTACCCCTACGAGCAGTACTTC. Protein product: CASSLGYPYEQYF. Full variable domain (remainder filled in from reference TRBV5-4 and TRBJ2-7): ETGVTQSPTHLIKTRGQQVTLRCSSQSGHNTVSWYQQALGQGPQFIFQYYREEENGRGNFPPRFSGLQFPNYSSELNVNALELDDSALYLCASSLGYPYEQYFGPGTRLTVT.

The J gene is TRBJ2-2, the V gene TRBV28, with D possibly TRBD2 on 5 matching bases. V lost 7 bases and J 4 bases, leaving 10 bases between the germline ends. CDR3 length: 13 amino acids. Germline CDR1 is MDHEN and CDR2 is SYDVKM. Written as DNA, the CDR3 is TGTGCCAGCATCCGGGATTCCACCGGGGAGCTGTTTTTT. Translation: CASIRDSTGELFF.